The 6 T cell receptor beta chains given below trace back to one sample, sequenced in a study of T cells in Graves' hyperthyroidism and ophthalmopathy (dated by TCRdb to between 2018 and 2020). Libraries were built with multiplex PCR. The listed sequencing device is Illumina HiSeq 2000. The TCR beta CDR3 regions were amplified from RNA transcripts. For the first round of RT-PCR on the TCR CDR3, the HTBI primer set was used together with the Qiagen OneStep RT-PCR kit. The public reads were run again by TCRdb, first through fastp at Q25 and then through MiXCR, and only productive beta chains were kept. Each record represents a unique CDR3 protein, reported with the most common genes and DNA among its rows. This sample holds a few hundred thousand distinct CDR3 sequences; 14% were observed only once. The ten largest clonotypes hold approximately 13% of the sample. The sequenced material came from blood. Every receptor here comes from a woman aged 40 to 55 with Graves' hyperthyroidism.

In this sample, this clonotype turned up many times. The chain has TRBV20-1 and TRBJ2-7; 9 bases line up with TRBD2. The length of the CDR3 is 13 residues. Germline lookup yields CDR1 DFQATT and CDR2 SNEGSKA (reference sequence). V was clipped by 1 base and J by 6 bases; unmatched bases: 4. The CDR3 nucleotides are TGCAGTGCTAGAGTAGCGGGAGTCAGCGAGCAGTACTTC. It codes for CSARVAGVSEQYF.

The V call is TRBV5-1, the J call TRBJ2-1; 12 positions agree with TRBD2. After removal of 0 bases from V and 7 bases from J, the junction contained 5 bases not matched to a gene. CDR1 SGHRS and CDR2 YFSETQ come from the germline V gene. This CDR3 has 16 residues. CDR3 DNA: TGCGCCAGCAGCTTGGTTCTAGCGGGAGGGAAGAATGAGCAGTTCTTC. Translated: CASSLVLAGGKNEQFF.

The chain combines TRBV19 with TRBJ2-1; D unclear. The CDR3 loop spans 15 amino acids. Trimming shortened V by 7 bases and J by 0 bases, and 13 bases separated the two germline ends. Germline V gives CDR1 LNHDA, CDR2 SQIVND (reference sequence). CDR3 sequence reads: CASTSLASSYNEQFF. CDR3 bases: TGTGCCAGTACCTCCCTTGCGAGCTCCTACAATGAGCAGTTCTTC.

There are many counts of this clonotype. The chain carries TRBV5-1 and TRBJ2-1; D is possibly TRBD1 (6 bases). V was shortened by 0 bases and J by 8 bases, with 9 bases between the two germline ends. In germline, CDR1 is SGHRS, CDR2 YFSETQ. The CDR3 is 13 amino acids. The DNA for the CDR3 is TGCGCCAGCAGCTTGGCACAGGGTTATGAGCAGTTCTTC. It codes for CASSLAQGYEQFF.

This clonotype was seen a few times. V and J are TRBV27 and TRBJ2-7; the D gene is possibly TRBD2 (6 bases). Germline values: CDR1 MNHEY, CDR2 SMNVEV (reference sequence). This CDR3 contains 14 residues. The V gene lost 4 bases and the J gene lost 3 bases, with 13 bases spanning the gap. CDR3 sequence (DNA): TGTGCCAGCAGTTGGAGGGACGGGTACTACGAGCAGTACTTC. Its translation is CASSWRDGYYEQYF.

V is TRBV29-1 and J is TRBJ2-5, with a tentative D call TRBD1 (5 bases). Germline V gives CDR1 SQVTM, CDR2 ANQGSEA. The CDR3 has 15 amino acids. V was clipped by 3 bases and J by 0 bases, with 14 bases between them. The CDR3 here is CSVDERTRDQETQYF. The CDR3 DNA reads TGCAGCGTTGATGAGAGGACAAGGGACCAAGAGACCCAGTACTTC.